The clone carrying this T cell receptor (beta chain) was counted many times. Its specificity is unknown. Template material for amplifying TCR beta CDR3 regions consisted of RNA transcripts. The HTBI set primed first-round TCR CDR3 RT-PCR. MiXCR was run by TCRdb on the multiplex PCR reads, yielding one entry per CDR3 protein. This sample has 280,000 or so distinct CDR3 sequences, with less than 30% found just once. Patients aged 18 to 65 with hyperthyroidism were newly diagnosed, with duration under 2 months. The sample is drawn from a study of T cells in Graves' hyperthyroidism and ophthalmopathy. Regarding the study as a whole: A model of 13 V-J features distinguished ophthalmopathy from stable hyperthyroidism.

The source of this sequence is a man aged 40-50 years with Graves' hyperthyroidism that later progressed to Graves' ophthalmopathy. Sequencing was performed on blood.

The CDR3 DNA reads as TGCAGTGCGTTTGGCACCTCCGTCTATGGCTACACCTTC. Encoded protein: CSAFGTSVYGYTF. The J gene is TRBJ1-2, the V gene TRBV20-1; D is ambiguous. Trimming took off 6 bases at V and 4 bases at J, with 15 bases between the two ends. The CDR3 has 13 amino acids. CDR1 is DFQATT, CDR2 SNEGSKA, per germline (reference sequence).